Each of the 18 T cell receptor beta chains below was sequenced from the same sample in a study of blood T cell repertoires in COVID-19. The method was immunoSEQ multiplex PCR; TCRdb's version includes in-frame clones alone and lacks a portion of them. The sample carries about 140,000 clones, over 80% recorded once. Sequenced: peripheral blood. Receptors originate from a man aged 55-75 years with active or convalescent COVID-19.

The chain links TRBV18 to TRBJ2-1; 7 nucleotides match TRBD2. This CDR3 has 16 residues. Germline V gene data show CDR1 as KGHSH and CDR2 as LQKENI. V was pared by 3 bases and J by 1 base, with 6 bases of the junction left unmatched. CDR3 sequence: CASSPGAAGSYNEQFF. The CDR3 nucleotides are TGTGCCAGCTCACCTGGGGCAGCGGGATCCTACAATGAGCAGTTCTTC.

This chain uses TRBV25-1 with TRBJ1-4, with D unclear. Germline V gene sequence: CDR1 MGHDK, CDR2 SYGVNS. V was pared by 1 base and J by 7 bases, with 13 bases between. This CDR3 region has 15 residues. The CDR3 reads CASSELLGGGEKLFF. The CDR3 region has the DNA TGTGCCAGCAGTGAATTGCTAGGTGGTGGTGAAAAACTGTTTTTT.

In this sample, this clone turned up once. The chain combines TRBV29-1 with TRBJ1-1; 10 bases fit TRBD1. CDR1 and CDR2 (germline): SQVTM, ANQGSEA. The CDR3 totals 16 residues. J lost 6 bases, V lost 6 bases, and 16 bases had no gene match. The DNA of the CDR3 is TGCAGCGTGGGGGGACAGGGGTCAAAAGGTGTCCCTGAAGCTTTCTTT. Encoded protein: CSVGGQGSKGVPEAFF. Variable domain in full (rest from reference TRBV29-1 and TRBJ1-1): SAVISQKPSRDICQRGTSLTIQCQVDSQVTMMFWYRQQPGQSLTLIATANQGSEATYESGFVIDKFPISRPNLTFSTLTVSNMSPEDSSIYLCSVGGQGSKGVPEAFFGQGTRLTVV.

This chain uses TRBV12-3 or TRBV12-4 with TRBJ1-2; D gene ambiguous. The CDR3 covers 11 residues. Trimming shortened V by 3 bases and J by 8 bases, and 7 bases separated the two germline ends. The CDR3 DNA reads as TGTGCCAGCAGTTTGAGTGCCGGCTACACCTTC. Translating it yields CASSLSAGYTF.

This clone was found once. This chain connects TRBV5-6 to TRBJ2-7; D is uncertain. V shed 2 bases and J shed 0 bases, with 9 bases lying between them. The CDR3 loop spans 14 amino acids. CDR1 and CDR2 from the germline V gene are SGHDT and YYEEEE. The CDR3 protein is CASSFRLNSYEQYF. The CDR3 DNA reads TGTGCCAGCAGCTTTAGACTGAACTCCTACGAGCAGTACTTC. Based on the CDR3 plus reference TRBV5-6 and TRBJ2-7, the full variable domain is DAGVTQSPTHLIKTRGQQVTLRCSPKSGHDTVSWYQQALGQGPQFIFQYYEEEERQRGNFPDRFSGHQFPNYSSELNVNALLLGDSALYLCASSFRLNSYEQYFGPGTRLTVT.

V gene TRBV7-8 combines with J gene TRBJ1-1; D is unresolved. V gave up 1 base and J gave up 5 bases, with 11 bases separating them. CDR1 and CDR2 (germline): SGHVS, FQNEAQ. This CDR3 contains 14 residues. The chain's CDR3 is CASSLGAGRTEAFF. Here the CDR3 DNA reads TGTGCCAGCAGCTTAGGGGCCGGGAGGACTGAAGCTTTCTTT. Drawing the rest from reference TRBV7-8 and TRBJ1-1, the complete variable domain is GAGVSQSPRYKVAKRGQDVALRCDPISGHVSLFWYQQALGQGPEFLTYFQNEAQLDKSGLPSDRFFAERPEGSVSTLKIQRTQQEDSAVYLCASSLGAGRTEAFFGQGTRLTVV.

The chain carries TRBV6-2 or TRBV6-3 and TRBJ2-7; possibly TRBD1 for D (5 bases). V was shortened by 2 bases and J by 3 bases, with 5 bases between the two germline ends. The CDR3 sequence is 12 residues long. The germline CDR1 and CDR2 sequences are MNHEY and SVGEGT. DNA for the CDR3: TGTGCCAGCAGTTACACAGGCTACGAGCAGTACTTC. It encodes CASSYTGYEQYF.

In DNA form, the CDR3 reads TGCAGCGCCGATGCTGGTACCTACCCAAACTCTGGAAACACCATATATTTT. Its protein is CSADAGTYPNSGNTIYF. This rearrangement joins TRBV29-1 to TRBJ1-3; D uncertain. The CDR3 has 17 amino acids. The germline gives CDR1 SQVTM, CDR2 ANQGSEA. Trimming left V 7 bases short and J 0 bases short, with 22 bases between.

This chain connects TRBV20-1 to TRBJ1-4; tentative D call: TRBD1 (5 bases). This CDR3 has 13 amino acids. Germline CDR1 DFQATT, CDR2 SNEGSKA (reference sequence). V lost 3 bases to trimming and J lost 6 bases, with 11 bases between them. CDR3 coding DNA: TGCAGTGCTAGTGGGGCTTTGGATGAAAAACTGTTTTTT. Its translation: CSASGALDEKLFF.

CDR3 sequence (DNA): TGTGCCAGTAGTCCACGGACTAGCGGGAAACCCTACGAGCAGTACTTC. Its translation is CASSPRTSGKPYEQYF. The chain is built from TRBV19 and TRBJ2-7; 12 nucleotides agree with TRBD2. This CDR3 comprises 16 residues. Germline V lookup: CDR1 LNHDA, CDR2 SQIVND (reference sequence). The ends lost 5 bases at V and 2 bases at J; junction bases unmatched: 7.

V gene TRBV7-9 combines with J gene TRBJ1-1, with 7 bases lining up with TRBD1. V gave up 3 bases and J gave up 1 base; unmatched junction bases: 8. Germline V gene data show CDR1 as SEHNR and CDR2 as FQNEAQ (reference sequence). The CDR3 sequence is 16 residues long. The DNA of the CDR3 is TGTGCCAGCAGCTTGGAGACAGGGTCGGGGAACACTGAAGCTTTCTTT. This encodes CASSLETGSGNTEAFF.

CDR3 coding DNA: TGTGCCAGCACCGTGGCGGGAGGGCCGGAGACCCAGTACTTC. Translation: CASTVAGGPETQYF. This chain connects TRBV11-1 to TRBJ2-5; 9 positions match TRBD2. The germline V gene has CDR1 SGHAT and CDR2 FQDESV (reference sequence). This CDR3 contains 14 residues. V shed 7 bases, J shed 5 bases, and the junction held 8 bases outside the gene matches.

This clone came up a few times. This chain connects TRBV6-2 or TRBV6-3 to TRBJ2-7; 9 bases line up with TRBD2. The germline V gene has CDR1 MNHEY and CDR2 SVGEGT. The CDR3 has 15 residues. V shed 4 bases and J 0 bases; nucleotides not matched to a gene: 4. CDR3 in amino acids: CASSFHSGSSYEQYF. The CDR3 nucleotides are TGTGCCAGCAGTTTCCATAGCGGGAGCTCCTACGAGCAGTACTTC.

The gene calls are TRBV5-6 and TRBJ1-5, with D uncertain. V was pared by 2 bases and J by 4 bases, with 10 bases between. The CDR3 covers 14 residues. Looked up from germline, CDR1 is SGHDT and CDR2 is YYEEEE. CDR3 nucleotide sequence: TGTGCCAGCAGCTTCGCGGCAGTTAATCAGCCCCAGCATTTT. It yields the protein CASSFAAVNQPQHF.

The genes are TRBV2 and TRBJ1-4, with D possibly being TRBD1 (6 bases). V dropped 4 bases and J dropped 8 bases, with 17 bases sitting between them. Germline V gene data show CDR1 as SNHLY and CDR2 as FYNNEI. This CDR3 is built from 15 residues. DNA of the CDR3: TGTGCCAGCAGTGTCCCTCCAGGGGAGGGGGAAAAACTGTTTTTT. Its translation is CASSVPPGEGEKLFF.

In DNA, the CDR3 is TGTGCCAGCAGCAGACGGTTACTAGCGGGAGTGTACGAGCAGTACTTC. This sequence encodes CASSRRLLAGVYEQYF. This chain links TRBV28 with TRBJ2-7; the match to TRBD2 covers 11 bases. V lost 6 bases and J lost 4; bases outside the gene matches: 11. CDR1 and CDR2 (germline): MDHEN, SYDVKM. The CDR3 has 16 residues.

The gene calls are TRBV3-1 (or the pseudogene TRBV3-2) and TRBJ2-3; a weak D match, TRBD2 (6 bases). CDR1 and CDR2 (germline): LGHDT, YNNKEL (reference sequence). With 1 base removed from V and 9 bases from J, the gap between germline ends came to 8 bases. CDR3 length: 12 residues. The CDR3 sequence is CASSQASGTQYF. In DNA form, the CDR3 reads TGTGCCAGCAGCCAAGCCAGCGGGACGCAGTATTTT.

V gene TRBV28 combines with J gene TRBJ1-2, with D unresolved. Germline V gives CDR1 MDHEN, CDR2 SYDVKM. This CDR3 has 12 residues. V was cut by 5 bases and J by 4 bases, with 8 bases left in between. The DNA for the CDR3 is TGTGCCAGCAGTCTCGGTCTCTATGGCTACACCTTC. Amino acids: CASSLGLYGYTF.